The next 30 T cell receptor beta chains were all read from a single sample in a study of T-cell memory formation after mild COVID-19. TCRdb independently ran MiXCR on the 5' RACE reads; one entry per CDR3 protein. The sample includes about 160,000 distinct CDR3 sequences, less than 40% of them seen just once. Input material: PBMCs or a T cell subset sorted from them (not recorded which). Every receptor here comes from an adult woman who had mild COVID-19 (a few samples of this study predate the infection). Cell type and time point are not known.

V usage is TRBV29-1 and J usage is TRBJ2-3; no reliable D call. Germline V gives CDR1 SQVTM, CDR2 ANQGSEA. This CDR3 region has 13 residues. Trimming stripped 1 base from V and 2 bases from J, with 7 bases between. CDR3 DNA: TGCAGCGTTGAAGGGCCATTCACAGATACGCAGTATTTT. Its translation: CSVEGPFTDTQYF.

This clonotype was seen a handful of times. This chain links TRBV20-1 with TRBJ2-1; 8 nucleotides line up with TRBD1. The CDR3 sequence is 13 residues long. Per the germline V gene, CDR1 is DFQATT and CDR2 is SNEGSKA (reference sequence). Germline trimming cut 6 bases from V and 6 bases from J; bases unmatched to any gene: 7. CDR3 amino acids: CSATGTGANEQFF. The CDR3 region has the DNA TGCAGTGCGACCGGGACAGGAGCCAATGAGCAGTTCTTC.

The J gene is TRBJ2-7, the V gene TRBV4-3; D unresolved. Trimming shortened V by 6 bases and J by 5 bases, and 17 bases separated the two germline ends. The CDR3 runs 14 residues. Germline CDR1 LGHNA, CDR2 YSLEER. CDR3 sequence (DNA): TGCGCCAGCAGTCGCGGAGTGGGTTACGACGAGCAGTACTTC. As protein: CASSRGVGYDEQYF.

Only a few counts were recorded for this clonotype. The CDR3 DNA reads as TGTGCCACCAGTGACCCACTAGCGGGAAGCACAGATACGCAGTATTTT. Its protein product is CATSDPLAGSTDTQYF. The chain carries TRBV24-1 and TRBJ2-3; 10 nucleotides agree with TRBD2. Germline-derived CDR1 and CDR2 are KGHDR and SFDVKD. This CDR3 is 16 amino acids long. The V segment lost 4 bases and the J segment 0 bases; nucleotides outside the gene matches: 3.

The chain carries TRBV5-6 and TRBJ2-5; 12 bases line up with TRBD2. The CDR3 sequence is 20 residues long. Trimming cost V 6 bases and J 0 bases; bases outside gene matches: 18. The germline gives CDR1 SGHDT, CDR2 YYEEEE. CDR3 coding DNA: TGTGCCAGCACCCCCACGTTAGTCCTAGCGGGGGGGGAGTACCAAGAGACCCAGTACTTC. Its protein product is CASTPTLVLAGGEYQETQYF.

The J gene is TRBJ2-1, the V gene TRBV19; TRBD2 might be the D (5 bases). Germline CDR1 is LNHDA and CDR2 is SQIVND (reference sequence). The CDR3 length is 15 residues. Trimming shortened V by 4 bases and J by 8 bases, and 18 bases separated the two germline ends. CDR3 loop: CASSTPSFLSDEQFF. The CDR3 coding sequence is TGTGCCAGTAGTACCCCCTCCTTTCTTAGCGATGAGCAGTTCTTC.

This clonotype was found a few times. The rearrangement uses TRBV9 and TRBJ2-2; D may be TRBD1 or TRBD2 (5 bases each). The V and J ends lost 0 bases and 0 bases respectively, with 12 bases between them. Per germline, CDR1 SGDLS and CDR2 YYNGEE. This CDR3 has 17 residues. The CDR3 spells CASSVGSGDANTGELFF. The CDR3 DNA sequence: TGTGCCAGCAGCGTAGGTTCCGGGGACGCGAACACCGGGGAGCTGTTTTTT.

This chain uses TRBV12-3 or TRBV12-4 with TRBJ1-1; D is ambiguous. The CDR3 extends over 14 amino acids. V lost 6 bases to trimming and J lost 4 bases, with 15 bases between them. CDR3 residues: CASSLTGSGTEAFF. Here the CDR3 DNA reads TGTGCCAGCAGCCTGACCGGGTCGGGCACTGAAGCTTTCTTT.

This CDR3 is CASSPLGRQETQYF. The CDR3 DNA reads TGTGCCAGCTCACCATTGGGGCGACAAGAGACCCAGTACTTC. The chain uses TRBV18 and TRBJ2-5, with D perhaps TRBD1 (5 bases). Germline assignment: CDR1 KGHSH and CDR2 LQKENI. The CDR3 spans 14 residues. V shed 2 bases and J shed 2 bases, with 9 bases lying between them.

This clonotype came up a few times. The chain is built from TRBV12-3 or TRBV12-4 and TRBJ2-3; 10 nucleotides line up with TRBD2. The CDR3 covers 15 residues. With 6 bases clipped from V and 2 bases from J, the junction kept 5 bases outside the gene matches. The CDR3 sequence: CASRNGLAVTDTQYF. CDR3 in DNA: TGTGCCAGCAGGAACGGACTAGCGGTCACAGATACGCAGTATTTT.

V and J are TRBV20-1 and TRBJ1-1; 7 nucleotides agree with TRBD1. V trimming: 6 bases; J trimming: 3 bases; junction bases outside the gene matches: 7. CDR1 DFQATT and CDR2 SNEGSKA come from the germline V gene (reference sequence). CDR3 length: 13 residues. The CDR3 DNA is TGCAGTGCCTCAGGGGGGATGGACACTGAAGCTTTCTTT. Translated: CSASGGMDTEAFF.

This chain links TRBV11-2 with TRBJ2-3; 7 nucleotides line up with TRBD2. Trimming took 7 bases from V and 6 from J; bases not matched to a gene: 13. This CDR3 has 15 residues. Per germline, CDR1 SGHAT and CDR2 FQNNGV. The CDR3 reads CASKVIGGGKDTQYF. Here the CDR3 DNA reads TGTGCCAGCAAAGTCATAGGCGGGGGAAAGGATACGCAGTATTTT. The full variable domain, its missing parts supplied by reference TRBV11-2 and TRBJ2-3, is EAGVAQSPRYKIIEKRQSVAFWCNPISGHATLYWYQQILGQGPKLLIQFQNNGVVDDSQLPKDRFSAERLKGVDSTLKIQPAKLEDSAVYLCASKVIGGGKDTQYFGPGTRLTVL.

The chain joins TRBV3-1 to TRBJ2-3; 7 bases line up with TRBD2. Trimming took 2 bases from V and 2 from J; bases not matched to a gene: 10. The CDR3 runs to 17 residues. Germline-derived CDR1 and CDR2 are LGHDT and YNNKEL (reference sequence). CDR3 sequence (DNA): TGTGCCAGCAGCCAACTCGTGCTAGCGGACAACACAGATACGCAGTATTTT. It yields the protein CASSQLVLADNTDTQYF.

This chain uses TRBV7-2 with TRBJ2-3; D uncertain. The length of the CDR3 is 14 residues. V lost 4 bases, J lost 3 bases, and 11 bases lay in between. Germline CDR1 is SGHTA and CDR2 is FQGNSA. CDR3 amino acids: CASSSQTGTDTQYF. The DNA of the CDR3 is TGTGCCAGCAGCTCCCAGACTGGGACAGATACGCAGTATTTT.

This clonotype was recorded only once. CDR3 protein: CATSDRKGQGYQPQHF. The CDR3 DNA reads TGTGCCACCAGTGACCGGAAGGGACAGGGTTATCAGCCCCAGCATTTT. This rearrangement joins TRBV24-1 to TRBJ1-5; 9 nucleotides match TRBD1. The CDR3 consists of 16 residues. The V gene end was trimmed by 4 bases and the J gene end by 5 bases; junction bases not matched to a gene: 8. Germline CDR1 and CDR2: KGHDR and SFDVKD.

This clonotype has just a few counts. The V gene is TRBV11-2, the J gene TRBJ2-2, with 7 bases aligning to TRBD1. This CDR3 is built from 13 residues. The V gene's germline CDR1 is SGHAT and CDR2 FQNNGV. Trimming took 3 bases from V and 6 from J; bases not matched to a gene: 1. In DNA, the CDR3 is TGTGCCAGCAGCTTTCAGGGGGCCGGGGAGCTGTTTTTT. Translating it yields CASSFQGAGELFF.

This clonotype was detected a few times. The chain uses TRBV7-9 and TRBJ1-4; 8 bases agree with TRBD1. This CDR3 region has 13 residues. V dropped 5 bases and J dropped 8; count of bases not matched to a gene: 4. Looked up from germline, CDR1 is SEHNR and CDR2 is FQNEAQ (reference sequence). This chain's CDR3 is CASSVRDREKLFF. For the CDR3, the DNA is TGTGCCAGCAGCGTCCGGGACAGGGAAAAACTGTTTTTT.

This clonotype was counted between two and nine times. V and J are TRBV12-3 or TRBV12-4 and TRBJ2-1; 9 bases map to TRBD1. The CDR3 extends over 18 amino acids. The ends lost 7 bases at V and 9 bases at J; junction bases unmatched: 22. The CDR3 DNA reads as TGTGCCAGCAATCCCTCAGACGGGGGACAGGGTAGGCTCGGTGAGCAGTTCTTC. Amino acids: CASNPSDGGQGRLGEQFF.

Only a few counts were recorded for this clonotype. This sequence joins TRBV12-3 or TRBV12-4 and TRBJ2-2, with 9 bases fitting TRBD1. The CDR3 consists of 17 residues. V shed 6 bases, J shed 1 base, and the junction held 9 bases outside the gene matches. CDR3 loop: CASSHIVGQGNTGELFF. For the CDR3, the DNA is TGTGCCAGCAGCCATATAGTGGGACAGGGGAACACCGGGGAGCTGTTTTTT.

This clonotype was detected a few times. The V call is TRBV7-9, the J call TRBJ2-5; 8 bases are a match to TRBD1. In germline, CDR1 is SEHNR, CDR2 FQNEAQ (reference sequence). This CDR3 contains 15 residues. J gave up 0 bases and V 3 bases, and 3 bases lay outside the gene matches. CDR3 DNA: TGTGCCAGCAGCTTCGGACAGGGCAACCAAGAGACCCAGTACTTC. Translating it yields CASSFGQGNQETQYF. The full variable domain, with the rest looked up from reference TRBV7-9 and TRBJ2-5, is DTGVSQNPRHKITKRGQNVTFRCDPISEHNRLYWYRQTLGQGPEFLTYFQNEAQLEKSRLLSDRFSAERPKGSFSTLEIQRTEQGDSAMYLCASSFGQGNQETQYFGPGTRLLVL.

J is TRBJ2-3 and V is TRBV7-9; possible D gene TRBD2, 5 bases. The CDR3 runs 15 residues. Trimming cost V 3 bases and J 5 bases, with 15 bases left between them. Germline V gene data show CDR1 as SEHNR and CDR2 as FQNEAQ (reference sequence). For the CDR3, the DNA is TGTGCCAGCAGCTTGGGCGGAGGTCGGGGAGATACGCAGTATTTT. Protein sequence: CASSLGGGRGDTQYF.

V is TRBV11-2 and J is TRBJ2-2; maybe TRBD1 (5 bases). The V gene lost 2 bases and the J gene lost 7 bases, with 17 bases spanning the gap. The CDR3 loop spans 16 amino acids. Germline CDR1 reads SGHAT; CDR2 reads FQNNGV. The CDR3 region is CASSLIFPGIDGELFF. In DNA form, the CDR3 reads TGTGCCAGCAGCTTAATTTTCCCAGGGATTGACGGGGAGCTGTTTTTT.

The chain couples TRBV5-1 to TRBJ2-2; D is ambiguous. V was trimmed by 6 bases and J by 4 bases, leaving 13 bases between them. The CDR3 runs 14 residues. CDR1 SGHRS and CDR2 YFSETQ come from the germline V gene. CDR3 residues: CASNVKDLTGELFF. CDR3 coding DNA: TGCGCCAGCAACGTCAAGGACCTCACCGGGGAGCTGTTTTTT.

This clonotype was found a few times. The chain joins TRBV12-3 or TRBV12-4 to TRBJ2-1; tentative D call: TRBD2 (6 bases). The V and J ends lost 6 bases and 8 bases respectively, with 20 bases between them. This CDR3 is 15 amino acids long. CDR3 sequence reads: CASSGLGWRGYEQFF. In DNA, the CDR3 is TGTGCCAGCAGCGGACTGGGTTGGAGGGGCTATGAGCAGTTCTTC.

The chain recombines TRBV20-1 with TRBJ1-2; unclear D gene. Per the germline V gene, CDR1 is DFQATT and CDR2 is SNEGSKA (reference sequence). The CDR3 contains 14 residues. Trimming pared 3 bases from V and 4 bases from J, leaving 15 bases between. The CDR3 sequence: CSASPGPLGYGYTF. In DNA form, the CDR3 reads TGCAGTGCTAGCCCCGGGCCACTTGGCTATGGCTACACCTTC.

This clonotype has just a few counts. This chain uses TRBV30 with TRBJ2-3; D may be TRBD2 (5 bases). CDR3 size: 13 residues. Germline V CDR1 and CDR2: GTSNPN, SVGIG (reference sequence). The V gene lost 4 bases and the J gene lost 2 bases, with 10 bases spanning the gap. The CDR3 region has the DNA TGTGCCTGGACATCGGGATCCACAGATACGCAGTATTTT. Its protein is CAWTSGSTDTQYF.

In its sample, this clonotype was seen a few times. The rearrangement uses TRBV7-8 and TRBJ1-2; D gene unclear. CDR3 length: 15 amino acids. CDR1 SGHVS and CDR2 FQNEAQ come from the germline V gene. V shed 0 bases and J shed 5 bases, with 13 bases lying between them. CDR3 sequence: CASSLAVGQAYGYTF. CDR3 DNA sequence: TGTGCCAGCAGCTTAGCCGTGGGTCAGGCGTATGGCTACACCTTC.

The CDR3, as DNA: TGTGCCAGCAGTCCATTCGACAGGGGGCAAGAGACCCAGTACTTC. It yields the protein CASSPFDRGQETQYF. The chain couples TRBV12-3 or TRBV12-4 to TRBJ2-5, with 9 bases aligning to TRBD1. V dropped 5 bases and J dropped 2; count of bases not matched to a gene: 6. There are 15 residues in the CDR3.

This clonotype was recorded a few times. CDR3 sequence reads: CSVETGSKNEQFF. As DNA, the CDR3 is TGCAGCGTTGAAACAGGGAGTAAGAATGAGCAGTTCTTC. The chain recombines TRBV29-1 with TRBJ2-1; weak D call: TRBD1 (6 bases). There are 13 residues in the CDR3. V dropped 2 bases and J dropped 7 bases, with 12 bases sitting between them. CDR1 and CDR2 (germline): SQVTM, ANQGSEA.

CDR3 bases: TGTGCCAGCAGCCCCCCCGGACAGGGGGAGACCCAGTACTTC. Encoded protein: CASSPPGQGETQYF. V is TRBV9 and J is TRBJ2-5, with TRBD1 matching over 9 bases. V dropped 4 bases and J dropped 5; count of bases not matched to a gene: 6. This CDR3 region has 14 residues. Germline CDR1 and CDR2: SGDLS and YYNGEE.